This TCR beta chain was observed in a study of blood T cells in healthy people across ages. This CDR3 region has 11 residues. V shed 5 bases and J shed 6 bases, with 7 bases lying between them. Germline V lookup: CDR1 SGHTA, CDR2 FQGNSA. The authors drew around 9.3 milliliters of peripheral blood from each donor. Per sample, a minimum of 6 million PBMCs were isolated. General study results and limits: Diversity figures derived from one million T cells were judged to underestimate the true value. Naive T cell percentage strongly correlated with TCR beta diversity.

A second about 6 to 12 cycle PCR used barcoded and J-beta primers. One entry per CDR3 protein, called by TCRdb with MiXCR from the 5' RACE reads. The sample yields 1,500,000 or so distinct CDR3 sequences, 35% to 45% seen once. As regards this clonotype: Its antigen is undetermined.

Sequencing used blood. The chain combines TRBV7-2 with TRBJ1-1; no definite D call. This receptor was identified in a woman younger than 35 in good health. The CDR3 bases are TGTGCCAGCAGCCAACCCCCTGAAGCTTTCTTT. This gives the protein CASSQPPEAFF.